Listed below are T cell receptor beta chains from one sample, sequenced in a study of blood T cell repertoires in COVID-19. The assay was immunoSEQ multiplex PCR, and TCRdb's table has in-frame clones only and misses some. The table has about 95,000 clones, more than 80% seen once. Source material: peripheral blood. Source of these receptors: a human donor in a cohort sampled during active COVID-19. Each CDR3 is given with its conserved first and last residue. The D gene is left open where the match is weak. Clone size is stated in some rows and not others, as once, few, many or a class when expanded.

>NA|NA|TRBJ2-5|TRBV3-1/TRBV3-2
TGTGCCAGCAGCCCCAGACAAACCCAAGAGACCCAGTACTTC
CASSPRQTQETQYF
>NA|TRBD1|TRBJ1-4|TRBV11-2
TGTGCCAGCAGCCTATCCGGGACAGCTAATGAAAAACTGTTTTTT
CASSLSGTANEKLFF
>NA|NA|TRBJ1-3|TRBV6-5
TGTGCCAGCAGTTATGGCGGAACCAAGGCTGGAAACACCATATATTTT
CASSYGGTKAGNTIYF
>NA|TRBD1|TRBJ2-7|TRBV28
TGTGCCAGCACCCCGAATCAGGACAGGGGGACCTACGAGCAGTACTTC
CASTPNQDRGTYEQYF
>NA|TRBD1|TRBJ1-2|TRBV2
TGTGCCATCCGGACAGGTTCTAACTATGGCTACACCTTC
CAIRTGSNYGYTF
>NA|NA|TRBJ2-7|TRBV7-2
TGTGCCAGCAGCTTAAATGAGGCGGGCTACGAGCAGTACTTC
CASSLNEAGYEQYF
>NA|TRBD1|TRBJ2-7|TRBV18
TGTGCCAGCTCGCTGGGACAGCGCGGCTACGAGCAGTACTTC
CASSLGQRGYEQYF
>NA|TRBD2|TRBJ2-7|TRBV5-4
TGTGCCAGCAGGTCGGGAGGTCCGAGATACGAGCAGTACTTC
CASRSGGPRYEQYF
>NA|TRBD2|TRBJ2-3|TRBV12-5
TGTGCTAGTGACCGGCTAGCGGGAGGTATCACAGATACGCAGTATTTT
CASDRLAGGITDTQYF
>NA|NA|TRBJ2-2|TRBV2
TGTGCCAGCAGTCTGGACTGGGCGAACACCGGGGAGCTGTTTTTT
CASSLDWANTGELFF
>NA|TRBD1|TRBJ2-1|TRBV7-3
TGTGCCAGCAGCCCGTCCGGGACAGGGATATACAATGAGCAGTTCTTC
CASSPSGTGIYNEQFF
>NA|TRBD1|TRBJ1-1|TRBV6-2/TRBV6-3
TGTGCCAGCAGTTACACAGGGGAAAACACTGAAGCTTTCTTT
CASSYTGENTEAFF
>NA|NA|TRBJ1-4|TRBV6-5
TGTGCCAGCAGCCGGACAGTTAATGAAAAACTGTTTTTT
CASSRTVNEKLFF
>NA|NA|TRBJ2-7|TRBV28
TGTGCCAGCAGTCGACTAGGCCTAGGGCGCGAGCAGTACTTC
CASSRLGLGREQYF
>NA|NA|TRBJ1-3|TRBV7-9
TGTGCCATGGCTCTGTCTGGAAACACCATATATTTT
CAMALSGNTIYF
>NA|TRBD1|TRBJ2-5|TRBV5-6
TGTGCCAGCAGCTCGTACAGGACAGGGATATTAGAGACCCAGTACTTC
CASSSYRTGILETQYF
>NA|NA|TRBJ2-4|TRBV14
TGTGCCAGCAGCGACCAGGGGGCCAAAAACATTCAGTACTTC
CASSDQGAKNIQYF
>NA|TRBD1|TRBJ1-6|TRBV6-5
TGTGCCAGCAGTTACGCAAGACAGGGGAGGTATTCACCCCTCCACTTT
CASSYARQGRYSPLHF
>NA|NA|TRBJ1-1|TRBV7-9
TGTGCCAGCAGCCCCCAGAATTGGGGGGGCTCTTCCACTGAAGCTTTCTTT
CASSPQNWGGSSTEAFF
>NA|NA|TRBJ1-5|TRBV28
TGTGCCAGCAGCCTAGGGTCGGGGATAGGCCAGCCCCAGCATTTT
CASSLGSGIGQPQHF
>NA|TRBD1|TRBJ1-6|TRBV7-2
TGTGCCAGCAGCTTGGACAGGGGTCCTGATTCACCCCTCCACTTT
CASSLDRGPDSPLHF
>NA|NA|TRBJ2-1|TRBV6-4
TGTGCCAGCAGTGACTCGGGTGAGGTTGGTGAGCAGTTCTTC
CASSDSGEVGEQFF
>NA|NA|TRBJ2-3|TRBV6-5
TGTCTCTCGAGTCAGGAAGTCCCTAGCACAGATACGCAGTATTTT
CLSSQEVPSTDTQYF
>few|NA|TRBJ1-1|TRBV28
TGTGCCAGCAGTGAGGGCGTGGCCACTGAAGCTTTCTTT
CASSEGVATEAFF
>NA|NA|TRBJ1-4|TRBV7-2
TGTGCCAGCAGCGGCAGGGTTAATAGAGATGAAAAACTGTTTTTT
CASSGRVNRDEKLFF
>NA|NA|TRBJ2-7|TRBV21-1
TGTGCCAGCAGCGACCGTAGGGACAGGGCTCCAAAGAGGACCTCCTACGAGCAGTACTTC
CASSDRRDRAPKRTSYEQYF
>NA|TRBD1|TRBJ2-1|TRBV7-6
TGTGCCAGCAGCTTAGGGGGACAGGGGGCAGGTGAGCAGTTCTTC
CASSLGGQGAGEQFF
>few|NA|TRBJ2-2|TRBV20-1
TGCAGTGCTAGCGGGAACGGGGAGCTGTTTTTT
CSASGNGELFF
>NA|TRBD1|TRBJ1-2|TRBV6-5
TGTGCCAGCACGGAGCAGGGGGCGCACGGCTATGGCTACACCTTC
CASTEQGAHGYGYTF
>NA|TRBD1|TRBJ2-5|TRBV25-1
TGTGCCAGCAGCCGAGCCGGGACAGGGTCTCTGAAGACCCAGTACTTC
CASSRAGTGSLKTQYF
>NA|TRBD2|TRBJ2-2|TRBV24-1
TGTGCCACCAGTGATGTAACTAGCGGGGGGGCCTTCGGGGAGCTGTTTTTT
CATSDVTSGGAFGELFF
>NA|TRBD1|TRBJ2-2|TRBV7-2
TGTGCCAGCAGCCCAGCCCGACAGGGGAACACCGGGGAGCTGTTTTTT
CASSPARQGNTGELFF
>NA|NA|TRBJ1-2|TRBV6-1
TGTGCCAGCAGTGAAGCGCTTAACCCGGGAACTAACTATGGCTACACCTTC
CASSEALNPGTNYGYTF
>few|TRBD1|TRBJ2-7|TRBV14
TGTGCCAGCAGCCAAGTAGACAGGGACCCAAGATCCTACGAGCAGTACTTC
CASSQVDRDPRSYEQYF
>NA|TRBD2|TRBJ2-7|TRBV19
TGTGCCAGTAGTAGAGGGGCTAGCGGGGGTTACGAGCAGTACTTC
CASSRGASGGYEQYF
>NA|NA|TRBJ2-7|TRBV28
TGTGCCAGCAGTTTAAGCGGGCCAGCCTACGAGCAGTACTTC
CASSLSGPAYEQYF
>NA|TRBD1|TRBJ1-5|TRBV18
TGTGCCAGCTCACCCCTAGACAGGGGGTATGGCAATCAGCCCCAGCATTTT
CASSPLDRGYGNQPQHF
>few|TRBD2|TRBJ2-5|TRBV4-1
TGCGCCAGCAGCCCTGGAATAGCGGGAGGGATGCAAGAGACCCAGTACTTC
CASSPGIAGGMQETQYF
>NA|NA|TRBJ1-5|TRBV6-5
TGTGCCAGCAGTTACTCGGCAGGGGTTGGACAGCCCCAGCATTTT
CASSYSAGVGQPQHF
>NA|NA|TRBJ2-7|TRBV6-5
TGTGCCAGCAGGGCCAATTCCTACGAGCAGTACTTC
CASRANSYEQYF
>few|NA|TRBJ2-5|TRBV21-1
TGTGCCAGCAGCAACCGGGACAGGGTCGCCTGGCAAGAGACCCAGTACTTC
CASSNRDRVAWQETQYF
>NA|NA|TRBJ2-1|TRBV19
TGTGCCAGGGGAATTCGACGGTTTTATCAACGGGATTCCTACAATGAGCAGTTCTTC
CARGIRRFYQRDSYNEQFF
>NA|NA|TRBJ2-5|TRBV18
TGTGCCAGCTCACCACCGACCCGGGGGACCCAGTACTTC
CASSPPTRGTQYF
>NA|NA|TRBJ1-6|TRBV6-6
TGTGCCAGCAGTTACGCCGAGGTGGGTTCACCCCTCCACTTT
CASSYAEVGSPLHF
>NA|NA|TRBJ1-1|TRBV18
TGTGCCAGCTCACCTCCGGGGGGGGGATATAACACTGAAGCTTTCTTT
CASSPPGGGYNTEAFF
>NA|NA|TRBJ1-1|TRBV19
TGTGCCAGTAGTATCCTGACAGCTTTGAACACTGAAGCTTTCTTT
CASSILTALNTEAFF
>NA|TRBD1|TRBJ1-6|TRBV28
TGTGCCAGCAGTTCAGACAGGGGGCGAGCCTCACCCCTCCACTTT
CASSSDRGRASPLHF